This record concerns one T cell receptor (beta chain) sequence. These data are taken from a study of T cells in localized non-small cell lung cancer. Assay: immunoSEQ multiplex PCR; the TCRdb copy retains only in-frame clones and omits some. The sample holds 35,000 to 45,000 clones, roughly 82% seen once. The CDR3 consists of 14 residues. Germline V gives CDR1 SEHNR, CDR2 FQNEAQ (reference sequence). Between the trimmed V and J ends, which lost 0 bases and 4 bases, there was a span of 9 bases. The sequences come from peripheral blood, collected before any cancer treatment. The TCR sequence derives from a male donor at least 60 years old with stage III squamous cell lung carcinoma. This chain joins TRBV7-9 and TRBJ1-2; D is perhaps TRBD1 (5 bases). The CDR3 region is CASSLAQGGYGYTF. The CDR3 coding sequence is TGTGCCAGCAGCTTAGCGCAGGGTGGCTATGGCTACACCTTC.